This T cell receptor (beta chain) was documented in a study of blood T cell repertoires in COVID-19. Germline V gene sequence: CDR1 MGHRA, CDR2 YSYEKL. This CDR3 region has 14 residues. With 0 bases removed from V and 7 bases from J, the gap between germline ends came to 10 bases. TCRdb's copy holds only in-frame clones and misses some; the assay was immunoSEQ multiplex PCR. The table has about 230,000 clones, roughly 83% seen once. The rearrangement joins TRBV4-1 to TRBJ1-5, with D tentatively TRBD1 (5 bases). The clonotype was recovered from a woman in her 70s with active or convalescent COVID-19. The sequenced sample was peripheral blood. CDR3 DNA sequence: TGCGCCAGCAGCCAAGAAGGGGTTGAACAGCCCCAGCATTTT. It specifies CASSQEGVEQPQHF.